What follows describes a single T cell receptor beta chain. This entry is derived from a study of T cells in Graves' hyperthyroidism and ophthalmopathy. TCR beta CDR3 region amplification was performed from RNA transcripts. Researchers ran a first-round RT-PCR on the TCR CDR3 using the HTBI primer set. TCRdb reprocessed the multiplex PCR reads with MiXCR, giving one entry per CDR3 protein. The sample shows 750,000 to 950,000 distinct CDR3 sequences, over 35% of them seen only once. This CDR3 is 11 amino acids long. Germline assignment: CDR1 SQVTM and CDR2 ANQGSEA. The V end lost 7 bases, the J end lost 4 bases, and 10 bases lay between the germline ends.

The chain recombines TRBV29-1 with TRBJ1-1; D is unclear. The sequencing sample was made of blood. The receptor was isolated from a man in his late teens or twenties with Graves' hyperthyroidism. CDR3 sequence reads: CSAPGGTEAFF. CDR3 DNA: TGCAGCGCCCCCGGTGGCACTGAAGCTTTCTTT.